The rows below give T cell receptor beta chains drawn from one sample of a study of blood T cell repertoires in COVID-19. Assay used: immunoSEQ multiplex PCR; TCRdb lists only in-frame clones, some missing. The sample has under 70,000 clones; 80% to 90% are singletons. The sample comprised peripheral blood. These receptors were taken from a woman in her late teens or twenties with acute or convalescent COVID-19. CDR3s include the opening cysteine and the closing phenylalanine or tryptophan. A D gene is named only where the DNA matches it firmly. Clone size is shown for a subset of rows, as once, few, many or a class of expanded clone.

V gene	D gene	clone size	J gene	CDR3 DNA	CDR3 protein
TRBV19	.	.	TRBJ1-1	TGTGCCAGTAGTACAGCAGCCGGGACAAATGAAGCTTTCTTT	CASSTAAGTNEAFF
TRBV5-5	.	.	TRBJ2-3	TGTGCCAGCAGCTTGAGGACAGAATGGGATACGCAGTATTTT	CASSLRTEWDTQYF
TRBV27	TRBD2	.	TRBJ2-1	TGTGCCAGCAGTCCGACGGGACTAGCGGGAAAAACCTACAATGAGCAGTTCTTC	CASSPTGLAGKTYNEQFF
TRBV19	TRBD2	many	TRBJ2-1	TGTGCCAGTAGTATGTTAGGGACTAGCGGGAGGGCCAATGAGCAGTTCTTC	CASSMLGTSGRANEQFF
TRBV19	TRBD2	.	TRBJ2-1	TGTGCCAGTAGTATGACTAGCCCCAATGAGCAGTTCTTC	CASSMTSPNEQFF
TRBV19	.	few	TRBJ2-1	TGTGCCAGTAGTATCGTGGCCCCCTCCAATGAGCAGTTCTTC	CASSIVAPSNEQFF
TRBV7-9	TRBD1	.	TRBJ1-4	TGTGCCAGCAGCGAACCGGGACAGCCTAATGAAAAACTGTTTTTT	CASSEPGQPNEKLFF
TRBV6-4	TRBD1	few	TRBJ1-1	TGTGCCAGCTCCGAGACAGGGGCCTCGCAAGCTTTCTTT	CASSETGASQAFF
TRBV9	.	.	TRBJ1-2	TGTGCCAGCAGCGAACGGGTTGGAGGTGGCAGGTTAAACTATGGCTACACCTTC	CASSERVGGGRLNYGYTF
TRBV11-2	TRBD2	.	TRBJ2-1	TGTGCCAGCAGCTTAGAAAGGCTAGCGGGTGCGAATGAGCAGTTCTTC	CASSLERLAGANEQFF
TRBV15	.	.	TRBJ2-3	TGTGCCACCAGCACCCGGAGTAGCACAGATACGCAGTATTTT	CATSTRSSTDTQYF
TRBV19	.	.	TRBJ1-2	TGTGCCAGTAGTATGCGGGGCGCCCCCGGCTACACCTTC	CASSMRGAPGYTF
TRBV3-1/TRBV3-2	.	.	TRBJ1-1	TGTGCCAGCAGTCAACGGACCAGGGGCTCCTTGAACACTGAAGCTTTCTTT	CASSQRTRGSLNTEAFF
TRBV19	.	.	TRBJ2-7	TGTGCCAGTAGTAGGACTCTCGGATACGAGCAGTACTTC	CASSRTLGYEQYF
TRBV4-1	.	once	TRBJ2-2	TGCGCCAGCAGCCAAGCTGGGGGCGGTTTCACCGGGGAGCTGTTTTTT	CASSQAGGGFTGELFF
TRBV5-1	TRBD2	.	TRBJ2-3	TGCGCCAGCAGGCCCCAGCCGGGACTAGGTGAAGATACGCAGTATTTT	CASRPQPGLGEDTQYF
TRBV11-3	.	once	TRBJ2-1	TGTGCCAGCAGCTTAGAGGCGGCTTACAATGAGCAGTTCTTC	CASSLEAAYNEQFF
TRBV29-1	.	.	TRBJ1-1	TGCAGCGTTGAAGACCACGGACTGGGGAACACTGAAGCTTTCTTT	CSVEDHGLGNTEAFF
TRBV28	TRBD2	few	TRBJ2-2	TGTGCCAGCAGTTGGACTAGCGGGGGGGCCGGGGAGCTGTTTTTT	CASSWTSGGAGELFF
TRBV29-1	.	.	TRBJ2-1	TGCAGCGTTGTGGGACTGACGGCGTACAATGAGCAGTTCTTC	CSVVGLTAYNEQFF
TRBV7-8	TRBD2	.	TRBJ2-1	TGTGCCAGCAGCTTAGGGCTAGCGGGCGGCGGGTATGAGCAGTTCTTC	CASSLGLAGGGYEQFF
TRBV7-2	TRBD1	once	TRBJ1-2	TGTGCCAGCAGCTTAGCGAGGGGACAGGGGAATGGCTACACCTTC	CASSLARGQGNGYTF
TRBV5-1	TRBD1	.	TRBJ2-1	TGCGCCAGCAGCTTTGGGACAGGGCTTAATGAGCAGTTCTTC	CASSFGTGLNEQFF
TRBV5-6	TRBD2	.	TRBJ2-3	TGTGCCAGCAGCTTAGGACTAGCGGACATCCTTAGCACAGATACGCAGTATTTT	CASSLGLADILSTDTQYF
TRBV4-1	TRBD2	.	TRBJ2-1	TGCGCCAGCAGCACTAGCGGGGGGGATATTAACAATGAGCAGTTCTTC	CASSTSGGDINNEQFF
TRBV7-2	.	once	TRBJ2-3	TGTGCCAGCAGCTTAGATCGTAGAAGCACAGATACGCAGTATTTT	CASSLDRRSTDTQYF
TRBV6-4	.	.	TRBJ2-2	TGTGCCAGCAGTGTTGAATTTGGGCCCGGGGAGCTGTTTTTT	CASSVEFGPGELFF
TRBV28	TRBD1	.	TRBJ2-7	TGTGCCAGCAGGAGGGACAGGGGACCCTACGAGCAGTACTTC	CASRRDRGPYEQYF
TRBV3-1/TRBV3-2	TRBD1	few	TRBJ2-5	TGTGCCAGCAGCCTCCTCAGGGGGCAGGAGACCCAGTACTTC	CASSLLRGQETQYF
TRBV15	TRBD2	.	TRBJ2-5	TGTGCCACCAGCAGAGATAATGGCGGGGGGGTGGAGACCCAGTACTTC	CATSRDNGGGVETQYF